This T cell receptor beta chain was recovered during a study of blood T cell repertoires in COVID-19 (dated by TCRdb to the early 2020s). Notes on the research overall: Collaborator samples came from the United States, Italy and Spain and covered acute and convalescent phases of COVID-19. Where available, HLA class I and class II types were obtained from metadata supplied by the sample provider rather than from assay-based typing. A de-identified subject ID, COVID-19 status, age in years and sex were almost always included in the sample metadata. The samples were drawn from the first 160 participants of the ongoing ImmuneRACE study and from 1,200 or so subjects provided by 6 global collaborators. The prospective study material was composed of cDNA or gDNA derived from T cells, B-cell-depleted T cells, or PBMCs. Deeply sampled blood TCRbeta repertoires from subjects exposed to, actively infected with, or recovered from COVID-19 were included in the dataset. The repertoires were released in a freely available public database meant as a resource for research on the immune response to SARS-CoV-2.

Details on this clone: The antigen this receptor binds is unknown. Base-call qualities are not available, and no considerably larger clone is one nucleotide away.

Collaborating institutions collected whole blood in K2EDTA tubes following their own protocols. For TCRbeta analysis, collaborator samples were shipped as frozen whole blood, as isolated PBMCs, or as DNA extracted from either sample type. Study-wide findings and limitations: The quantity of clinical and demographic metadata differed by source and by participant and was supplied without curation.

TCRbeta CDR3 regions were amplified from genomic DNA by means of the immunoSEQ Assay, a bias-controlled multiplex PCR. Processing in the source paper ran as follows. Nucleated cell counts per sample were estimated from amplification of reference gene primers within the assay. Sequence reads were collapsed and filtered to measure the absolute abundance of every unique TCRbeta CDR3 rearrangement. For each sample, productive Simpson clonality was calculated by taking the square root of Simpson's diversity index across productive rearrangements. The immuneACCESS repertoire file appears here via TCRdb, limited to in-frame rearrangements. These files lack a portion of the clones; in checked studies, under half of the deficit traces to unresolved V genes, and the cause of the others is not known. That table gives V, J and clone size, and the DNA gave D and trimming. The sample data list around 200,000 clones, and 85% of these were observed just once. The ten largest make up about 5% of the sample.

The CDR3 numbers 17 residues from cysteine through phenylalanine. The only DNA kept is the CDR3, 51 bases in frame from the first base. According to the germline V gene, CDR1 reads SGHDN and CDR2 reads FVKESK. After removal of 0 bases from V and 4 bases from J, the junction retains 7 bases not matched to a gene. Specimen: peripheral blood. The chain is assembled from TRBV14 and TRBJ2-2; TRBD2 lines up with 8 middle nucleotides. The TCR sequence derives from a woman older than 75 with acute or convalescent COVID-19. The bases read TGTGCCAGCAGCCAAGAAAAGGGACTAGTGGCCACCGGGGAGCTGTTTTTT. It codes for CASSQEKGLVATGELFF.